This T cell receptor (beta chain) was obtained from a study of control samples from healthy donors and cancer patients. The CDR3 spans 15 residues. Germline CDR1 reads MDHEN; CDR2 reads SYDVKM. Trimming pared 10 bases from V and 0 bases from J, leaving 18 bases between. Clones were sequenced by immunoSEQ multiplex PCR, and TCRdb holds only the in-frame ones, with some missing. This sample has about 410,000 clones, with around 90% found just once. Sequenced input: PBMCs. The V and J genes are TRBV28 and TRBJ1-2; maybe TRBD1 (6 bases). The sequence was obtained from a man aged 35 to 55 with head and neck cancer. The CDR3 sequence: CAISTGTNSNYGYTF. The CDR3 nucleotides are TGTGCCATATCGACCGGGACAAACTCTAACTATGGCTACACCTTC.